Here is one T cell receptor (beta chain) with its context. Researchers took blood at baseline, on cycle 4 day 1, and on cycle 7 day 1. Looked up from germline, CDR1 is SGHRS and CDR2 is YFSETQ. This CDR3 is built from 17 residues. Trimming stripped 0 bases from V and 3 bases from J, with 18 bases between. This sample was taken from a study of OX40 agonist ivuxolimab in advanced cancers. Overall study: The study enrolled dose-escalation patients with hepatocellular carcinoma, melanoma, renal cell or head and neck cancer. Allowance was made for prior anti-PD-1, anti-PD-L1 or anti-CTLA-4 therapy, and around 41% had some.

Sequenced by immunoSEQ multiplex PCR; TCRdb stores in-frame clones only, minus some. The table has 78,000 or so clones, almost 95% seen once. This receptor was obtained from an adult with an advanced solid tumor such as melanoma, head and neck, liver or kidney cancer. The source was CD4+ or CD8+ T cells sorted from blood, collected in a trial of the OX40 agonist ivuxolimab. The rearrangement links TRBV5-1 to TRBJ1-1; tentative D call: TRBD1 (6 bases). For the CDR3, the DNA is TGCGCCAGCAGCTTGGCCGCGGGGGCAGGGATGGACACTGAAGCTTTCTTT. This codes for CASSLAAGAGMDTEAFF.